This T cell receptor (beta chain) was documented in a study of blood T cells in healthy people across ages. Study information: Through template switching, about one barcoded beta molecule was captured per two T cells, as measured in model experiments.

A remark on this clonotype: Its matching antigen is unknown.

The V end was cut by 6 bases, the J end by 3 bases, with 22 bases between. The CDR3 runs 17 residues. Germline V gives CDR1 MNHEY, CDR2 SMNVEV (reference sequence). The second PCR ran about 6 to 11 cycles with a sample-barcoded 5' primer and J-beta primers. Each cDNA molecule was tagged by a template-switch adaptor that had 12 random nucleotides. TCRdb recomputed calls from the 5' RACE reads with MiXCR, one row per CDR3 protein. Among around 900,000 distinct CDR3 sequences, roughly 51% were seen once, and the ten largest hold 20% to 25%. Broader study findings: Long-lived donors had more naive CD4+ cells and higher diversity than aged donors. Researchers said unsorted PBMCs prevented a conclusive naive versus antigen-experienced comparison.

The sequence derives from a woman aged 60-75 years in good health. Sequenced sample: blood. This chain uses TRBV27 with TRBJ2-3; weak D call: TRBD2 (6 bases). The CDR3 DNA follows: TGTGCCAGCAGCCCCTTTCTAGTGGGAGGTTTTACAGATACGCAGTATTTT. Its protein is CASSPFLVGGFTDTQYF.